A selection of T cell receptor beta chains follows, all from one sample in a study of beta chain features in type 1 diabetes. Assay used: immunoSEQ multiplex PCR; TCRdb lists only in-frame clones, some missing. The sample lists about 250,000 clones; roughly 11% were seen once. Sequencing was performed on naive CD4+ T cells from blood. The receptor source for this set is a man younger than 45 with type 1 diabetes. The CDR3 runs from the conserved cysteine through the conserved F or W. Each record gives: CDR3 length, clone size, D gene, J gene, V gene, CDR3 DNA, CDR3 protein. D genes are given only for firm matches. Clone size appears in some rows only: once, few, many, or a class for an expanded clone.

14 - TRBD1 TRBJ2-7 TRBV7-2 TGTGCCAGCAGCGCAGGGGGAAGCTCCTACGAGCAGTACTTC CASSAGGSSYEQYF
15 few - TRBJ2-3 TRBV5-1 TGCGCCAGCAGCTTGGGGCGACAGTCCAGTGATACGCAGTATTTT CASSLGRQSSDTQYF
13 - - TRBJ1-1 TRBV2 TGTGCCAGCAGTGTGGGCGGGAAGGATGAAGCTTTCTTT CASSVGGKDEAFF
13 - TRBD1 TRBJ1-2 TRBV7-3 TGTGCCAGCAGCCCTGGACAGGGGAGCGGCTACACCTTC CASSPGQGSGYTF
14 few - TRBJ1-1 TRBV29-1 TGCAGCGTTGGTGCAATACTGTCGAGCACTGAAGCTTTCTTT CSVGAILSSTEAFF
14 - TRBD1 TRBJ2-7 TRBV5-4 TGTGCCAGCAGCTTGAAAGGGGGCCCCTACGAGCAGTACTTC CASSLKGGPYEQYF
11 few - TRBJ1-1 TRBV10-2 TGCGCCATCCAGGGAAACACTGAAGCTTTCTTT CAIQGNTEAFF
13 few TRBD2 TRBJ2-1 TRBV6-1 TGTGCCAGCTTAAGCGGGGGGCGGGGTGAGCAGTTCTTC CASLSGGRGEQFF
14 few - TRBJ1-1 TRBV30 TGTGCCTGGAAACGAGGATTGGCTAGAACTGAAGCTTTCTTT CAWKRGLARTEAFF
12 - - TRBJ1-1 TRBV2 TGTGCCAGCAGTCCACAGGGCACTGAAGCTTTCTTT CASSPQGTEAFF
14 - - TRBJ2-2 TRBV6-5 TGTGCCAGCAGTTACTCGGAGGTCACCGGGGAGCTGTTTTTT CASSYSEVTGELFF
16 few TRBD2 TRBJ2-2 TRBV7-3 TGTGCCAGGGGGCTAGCGGGGGGCCGAAACACCGGGGAGCTGTTTTTT CARGLAGGRNTGELFF
14 - - TRBJ1-1 TRBV7-8 TGTGCCAGCAGCTTAGCTTCAGGGAACACTGAAGCTTTCTTT CASSLASGNTEAFF
14 few - TRBJ1-2 TRBV5-1 TGCGCCAGCAGCTTGGGTGGACAGAACTATGGCTACACCTTC CASSLGGQNYGYTF
14 - - TRBJ2-7 TRBV21-1 TGTGCCAGCAGCAACGCCGGGGTCAGGTCCGAGCAGTACTTC CASSNAGVRSEQYF
14 - - TRBJ1-2 TRBV18 TGTGCCAGCTCACCAGGTCCAGGCGACTATGGCTACACCTTC CASSPGPGDYGYTF
13 - - TRBJ1-2 TRBV9 TGTGCCAGCAGCGTAGATCCAGGGCAAGGCTACACCTTC CASSVDPGQGYTF
14 few - TRBJ2-5 TRBV5-4 TGTGCCAGCAGCTTTGGGGGGGCCCTTGAGACCCAGTACTTC CASSFGGALETQYF
15 - TRBD1 TRBJ2-3 TRBV2 TGTGCCAGCAGTTCAATGACAGGGAAAACAGATACGCAGTATTTT CASSSMTGKTDTQYF
14 few - TRBJ2-3 TRBV29-1 TGCAGCGTTGGAGGTAGCGGCAACACAGATACGCAGTATTTT CSVGGSGNTDTQYF
14 - - TRBJ2-7 TRBV7-9 TGTGCCAGCAGCTTCGGACAGAGCTCCTACGAGCAGTACTTC CASSFGQSSYEQYF
14 - - TRBJ2-1 TRBV30 TGTGCCTACTCGACGGGGACTCTTTACAATGAGCAGTTCTTC CAYSTGTLYNEQFF
15 - TRBD1 TRBJ2-1 TRBV7-7 TGTGCTAGCAGCCCCGGGACAGGGGGCTACAATGAGCAGTTCTTC CASSPGTGGYNEQFF
11 - - TRBJ1-1 TRBV20-1 TGCAGTGCTCCTATAAACACTGAAGCTTTCTTT CSAPINTEAFF
13 few TRBD1 TRBJ1-2 TRBV6-5 TGTGCCAGCAGTTTGGGACAGCACTATGGCTACACCTTC CASSLGQHYGYTF
15 - - TRBJ2-7 TRBV19 TGTGCCAGTAGTATATCCCCCGGGTCTTCCTACGAGCAGTACTTC CASSISPGSSYEQYF
17 few - TRBJ2-6 TRBV4-3 TGCGCCAGCAGCCAAGAACCGGTAGTCTCTGGGGCCAACGTCCTGACTTTC CASSQEPVVSGANVLTF
14 - - TRBJ1-1 TRBV9 TGTGCCAGCAGCACGGGGGGTGCCCCAAAGAAAGCTTTCTTT CASSTGGAPKKAFF
12 - - TRBJ1-1 TRBV29-1 TGCAGCGTTGGACAAATGAACACTGAAGCTTTCTTT CSVGQMNTEAFF
15 - TRBD2 TRBJ2-4 TRBV7-2 TGTGCCAGCAACACAGGCGGGGGGACCAAAAACATTCAGTACTTC CASNTGGGTKNIQYF
15 - TRBD1 TRBJ2-5 TRBV7-9 TGTGCCAGCAGCTCGCCCGACAGGGGAAAAGAGACCCAGTACTTC CASSSPDRGKETQYF
14 few TRBD1 TRBJ2-7 TRBV7-2 TGTGCCAGCAGGAGACAGGGAAGACCCTACGAGCAGTACTTC CASRRQGRPYEQYF
15 - TRBD1 TRBJ1-4 TRBV25-1 TGTGCCAGCAGTGAATACCGGGACAGGGTGGAAAAACTGTTTTTT CASSEYRDRVEKLFF
15 few TRBD1 TRBJ1-4 TRBV18 TGTGCCAGCTCACCTCGACAGGGAGGTGATGAAAAACTGTTTTTT CASSPRQGGDEKLFF
13 - TRBD1 TRBJ2-3 TRBV29-1 TGCAGCGTTGCCACAGGGGGGATAGATACGCAGTATTTT CSVATGGIDTQYF
14 few - TRBJ2-5 TRBV7-3 TGTGCCAGCAGCACAGGGATCCCACAAGAGACCCAGTACTTC CASSTGIPQETQYF
12 - - TRBJ1-2 TRBV7-9 TGTGCCAGCAGCTCATCAGGGGCTGGCTACACCTTC CASSSSGAGYTF
14 - TRBD2 TRBJ2-7 TRBV5-4 TGTGCCAGCAGCTATACTAGCGGGGCAAAGGAGCAGTACTTC CASSYTSGAKEQYF
15 few TRBD1 TRBJ2-6 TRBV18 TGTGCCAGCTCACCAACAGGGGTAGGGGCCAACGTCCTGACTTTC CASSPTGVGANVLTF
15 few TRBD2 TRBJ2-3 TRBV9 TGTGCCAGCAGCCTCGGGACTAGCGGGGGGAATACGCAGTATTTT CASSLGTSGGNTQYF
15 - - TRBJ2-6 TRBV7-2 TGTGCCAGCAGCGTGGGACACTCTGGGGCCAACGTCCTGACTTTC CASSVGHSGANVLTF
17 - TRBD2 TRBJ2-7 TRBV28 TGTGCCAGCAGTTTATATGTAGCGGGGGGGCCAGCGTACGAGCAGTACTTC CASSLYVAGGPAYEQYF
15 - - TRBJ2-2 TRBV7-9 TGTGCCAGCAGCCCACCCACCAGGAACACCGGGGAGCTGTTTTTT CASSPPTRNTGELFF
16 - TRBD2 TRBJ2-5 TRBV9 TGTGCCAGCAGCGTAGGAGTAGCGGGGGGAGAAGAGACCCAGTACTTC CASSVGVAGGEETQYF
13 few TRBD1 TRBJ2-7 TRBV2 TGTGCCAGCATGAGGACAGGGCCCTACGAGCAGTACTTC CASMRTGPYEQYF
13 - - TRBJ2-5 TRBV29-1 TGCAGCGTTGAAATGGGGGCCCAAGAGACCCAGTACTTC CSVEMGAQETQYF
14 - TRBD1 TRBJ2-3 TRBV5-1 TGCGCCAGCAGCTTGGGACAGGGCGCAGATACGCAGTATTTT CASSLGQGADTQYF
15 - TRBD1 TRBJ1-1 TRBV18 TGTGCCAGCTCACCAGATCCAGGGGGCGCATCAGGTGCTTTCTTT CASSPDPGGASGAFF
15 - TRBD2 TRBJ2-5 TRBV7-9 TGTGCCAGCGGACCGGGACTAGCGGGGGAGGAGACCCAGTACTTC CASGPGLAGEETQYF
13 - - TRBJ2-7 TRBV7-9 TGTGCCAGCAGCTTAGGATTCTTTTCCTGGAGAGTCTTC CASSLGFFSWRVF
13 few - TRBJ1-1 TRBV4-2 TGTGCCAGCAGCCCCGGCAGCGAGGGCAAAGCTTTCTTT CASSPGSEGKAFF
16 - TRBD2 TRBJ2-2 TRBV5-4 TGTGCCAGCAGCTTTCCTAGCGGGGGCACCACCGGGGAGCTGTTTTTT CASSFPSGGTTGELFF
14 few TRBD1 TRBJ2-7 TRBV7-9 TGTGCCAGCAGCTTGGGACAGGGAACCTACGAGCAGTACTTC CASSLGQGTYEQYF
15 - - TRBJ1-6 TRBV9 TGTGCCAGCAGCGTCTCGGGAGGGCAAAATTCACCCCTCCACTTT CASSVSGGQNSPLHF
14 - - TRBJ1-3 TRBV9 TGTGCCAGCAGCGTCTCCGGCTCTGGAAACACCATATATTTT CASSVSGSGNTIYF
13 few - TRBJ1-2 TRBV6-5 TGTGCCAGCAGCATGGGTGGGAGGAATGGCTACACCTTC CASSMGGRNGYTF
17 - - TRBJ1-5 TRBV7-2 TGTGCCAGCAGCCCAGGGTTGCGGTCGCATGGAAATCAGCCCCAGCATTTT CASSPGLRSHGNQPQHF
14 - - TRBJ2-7 TRBV25-1 TGTGCCAGCAGTGAGGGTAGGGAGGCCTACGAGCAGTACTTC CASSEGREAYEQYF
12 - TRBD2 TRBJ2-1 TRBV2 TGTGCCAGCAGCGCCCGCCAAGCGGGGGAGTTCTTC CASSARQAGEFF